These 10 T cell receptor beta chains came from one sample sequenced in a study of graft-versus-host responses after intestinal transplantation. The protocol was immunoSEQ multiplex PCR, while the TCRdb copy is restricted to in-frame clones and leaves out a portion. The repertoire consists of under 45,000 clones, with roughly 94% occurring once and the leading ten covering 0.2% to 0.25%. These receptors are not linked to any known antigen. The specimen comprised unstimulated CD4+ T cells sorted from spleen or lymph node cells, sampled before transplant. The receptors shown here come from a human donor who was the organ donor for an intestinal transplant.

As DNA, the CDR3 is TGTGCCAGCAGCGACAGGGTTGGAAACACCATATATTTT. This gives the protein CASSDRVGNTIYF. This chain connects TRBV9 to TRBJ1-3, with a possible D match to TRBD1 (6 bases). CDR1 is SGDLS, CDR2 YYNGEE, per germline. CDR3 length: 13 residues. Between the trimmed V and J ends, which lost 3 bases and 3 bases, there was a span of 7 bases.

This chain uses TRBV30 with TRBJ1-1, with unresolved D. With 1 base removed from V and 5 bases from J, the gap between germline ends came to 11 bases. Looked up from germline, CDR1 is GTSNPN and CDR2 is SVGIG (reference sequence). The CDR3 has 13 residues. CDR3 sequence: CAWSAQVGTEAFF. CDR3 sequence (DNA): TGTGCCTGGAGTGCCCAGGTGGGGACTGAAGCTTTCTTT.

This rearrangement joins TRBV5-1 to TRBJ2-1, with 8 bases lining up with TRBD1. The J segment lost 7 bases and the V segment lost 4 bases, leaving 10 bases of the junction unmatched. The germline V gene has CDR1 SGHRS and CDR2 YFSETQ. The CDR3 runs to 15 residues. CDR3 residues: CASSMNTGGGNEQFF. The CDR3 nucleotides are TGCGCCAGCAGCATGAACACAGGGGGAGGAAATGAGCAGTTCTTC.

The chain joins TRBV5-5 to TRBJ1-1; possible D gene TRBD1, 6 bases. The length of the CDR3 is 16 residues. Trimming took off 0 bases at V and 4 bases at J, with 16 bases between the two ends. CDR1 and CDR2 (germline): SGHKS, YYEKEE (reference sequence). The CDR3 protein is CASSLVGQSGRTEAFF. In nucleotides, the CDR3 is TGTGCCAGCAGCTTGGTAGGACAGTCAGGCCGCACTGAAGCTTTCTTT.

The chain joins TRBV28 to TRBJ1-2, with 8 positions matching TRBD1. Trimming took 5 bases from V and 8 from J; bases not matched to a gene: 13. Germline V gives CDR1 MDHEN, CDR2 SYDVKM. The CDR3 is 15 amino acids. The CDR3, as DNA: TGTGCCAGCAGTATACTATGGACAGGGCGAGGAGGCTACACCTTC. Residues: CASSILWTGRGGYTF.

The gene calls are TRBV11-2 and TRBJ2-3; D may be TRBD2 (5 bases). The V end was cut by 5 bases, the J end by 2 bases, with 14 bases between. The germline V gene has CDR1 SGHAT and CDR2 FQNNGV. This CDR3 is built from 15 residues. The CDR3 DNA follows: TGTGCCAGCAGCCCAGCGGTTACTTCCACAGATACGCAGTATTTT. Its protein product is CASSPAVTSTDTQYF.

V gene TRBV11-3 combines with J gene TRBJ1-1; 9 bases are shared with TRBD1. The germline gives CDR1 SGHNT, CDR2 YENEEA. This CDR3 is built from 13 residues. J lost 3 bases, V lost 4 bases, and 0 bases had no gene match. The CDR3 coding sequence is TGTGCCAGCAGCTACAGGGGGCACACTGAAGCTTTCTTT. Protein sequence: CASSYRGHTEAFF.

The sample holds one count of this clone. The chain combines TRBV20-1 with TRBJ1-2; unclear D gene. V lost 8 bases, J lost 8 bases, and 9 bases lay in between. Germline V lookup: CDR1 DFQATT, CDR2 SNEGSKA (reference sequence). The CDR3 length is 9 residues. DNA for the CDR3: TGCAGTCCTCCCAACGGCTACACCTTC. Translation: CSPPNGYTF.

The CDR3 loop reads CASSFKSEEKLFF. CDR3 DNA sequence: TGTGCCAGCAGCTTCAAAAGTGAGGAAAAACTGTTTTTT. The rearrangement joins TRBV5-4 to TRBJ1-4, with D uncertain. The germline V and J ends were trimmed by 2 bases and 8 bases, with 10 bases remaining between them. The CDR3 is 13 residues long. Germline values: CDR1 SGHNT, CDR2 YYREEE (reference sequence).

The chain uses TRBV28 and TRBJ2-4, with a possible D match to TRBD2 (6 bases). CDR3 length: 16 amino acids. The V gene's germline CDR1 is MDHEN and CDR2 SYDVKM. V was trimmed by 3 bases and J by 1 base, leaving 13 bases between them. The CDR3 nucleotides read TGTGCCAGCAGTTTGTGGTTAGGGAGGGCCAAAAACATTCAGTACTTC. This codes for CASSLWLGRAKNIQYF.